The 5 T cell receptor beta chains below come from one sample, sequenced in a study of cytomegalovirus exposure and HLA in healthy donors. PCR used 60 Vbeta primers and 13 Jbeta primers. The table came from immunoSEQ multiplex PCR; TCRdb's copy has only in-frame clones and leaves some out. The sample comprises around 200,000 clones, over 65% of which are singletons, and 3.5% to 4.5% rests with the top ten. Material for sequencing was PBMCs. The receptors were gathered from an older woman in good health and CMV-seropositive.

V usage is TRBV5-1 and J usage is TRBJ2-2, with 13 bases fitting TRBD2. The CDR3 has 15 amino acids. V shed 6 bases, J shed 10 bases, and the junction held 9 bases outside the gene matches. CDR1 is SGHRS, CDR2 YFSETQ, per germline. The DNA for the CDR3 is TGCGCCAGCACCGTTACTAGCGGGAGGGCGGAGGAGCTGTTTTTT. Protein sequence: CASTVTSGRAEELFF.

Only a few counts were recorded for this clone. V usage is TRBV28 and J usage is TRBJ1-2; no reliable D call. This CDR3 comprises 15 residues. The V gene lost 1 base and the J gene lost 8 bases, with 17 bases spanning the gap. From germline, CDR1 is MDHEN and CDR2 SYDVKM. In nucleotides, the CDR3 is TGTGCCAGCAGTTTATTGGGCCGCCAGGTAGGCGGCTACACCTTC. Amino acids: CASSLLGRQVGGYTF.

Comments on this clone: This same CDR3 is encoded by further DNA sequences in the sample. The chain links TRBV2 to TRBJ2-1; 9 positions match TRBD2. The length of the CDR3 is 15 residues. Germline CDR1 is SNHLY and CDR2 is FYNNEI. The J segment lost 4 bases and the V segment lost 2 bases, leaving 3 bases of the junction unmatched. The CDR3 region has the DNA TGTGCCAGCAGTGAACTAGCGGGACGATACAATGAGCAGTTCTTC. This codes for CASSELAGRYNEQFF.

This clone was counted between two and nine times. CDR3 nucleotides: TGTGCCAGCAGCTTAACGGGACCCCGACAGGGAATCTATGGCTACACCTTC. It specifies CASSLTGPRQGIYGYTF. The V and J genes are TRBV7-3 and TRBJ1-2; 7 positions agree with TRBD1. The germline gives CDR1 SGHTA, CDR2 FQGTGA. V was pared by 0 bases and J by 4 bases, with 11 bases of the junction left unmatched. There are 17 residues in the CDR3.

With respect to this clone: The junction departs from the called germline gene at one end, perhaps through a read error. This chain joins TRBV7-9 and TRBJ2-6; 11 bases align to TRBD2. The CDR3 is made up of 17 amino acids. Germline V gene sequence: CDR1 SEHNR, CDR2 FQNEAQ (reference sequence). The CDR3 coding sequence is TGTGCCAGCAGCCATCTAGCGGGAGGCGCTGGGGCCAACGGCCTGACTTTC. It encodes CASSHLAGGAGANGLTF.